These 2 T cell receptor beta chains came from one sample sequenced in a study of shared clonotypes between healthy human individuals. Assay: immunoSEQ multiplex PCR; the TCRdb copy retains only in-frame clones and omits some. The sample holds over a million clones; around 95% are singletons and the top ten take about 1%. The source material was naive CD4+ T cells sorted from blood. Subset defined: CD45RA+ positively selected. These receptors were obtained from a young man in good health.

The V call is TRBV29-1, the J call TRBJ1-2; a weak D match, TRBD1 (5 bases). Trimming removed 3 bases at V and 5 bases at J, with 16 bases between. Germline CDR1 SQVTM, CDR2 ANQGSEA. The CDR3 is 14 amino acids. The DNA for the CDR3 is TGCAGCGTTGAGGGTGGGCAAGAGGGGTATGGCTACACCTTC. Its protein product is CSVEGGQEGYGYTF.

The V call is TRBV2, the J call TRBJ1-4; possible D gene TRBD1, 5 bases. Per germline, CDR1 SNHLY and CDR2 FYNNEI. CDR3 length: 13 residues. The V end lost 8 bases, the J end lost 7 bases, and 14 bases lay between the germline ends. The CDR3 DNA is TGTGCCAGCGCCCGAGGGGCCAGTGAAAAACTGTTTTTT. It is translated as CASARGASEKLFF. Full variable domain (rest looked up from reference TRBV2 and TRBJ1-4): EPEVTQTPSHQVTQMGQEVILRCVPISNHLYFYWYRQILGQKVEFLVSFYNNEISEKSEIFDDQFSVERPDGSNFTLKIRSTKLEDSAMYFCASARGASEKLFFGSGTQLSVL.